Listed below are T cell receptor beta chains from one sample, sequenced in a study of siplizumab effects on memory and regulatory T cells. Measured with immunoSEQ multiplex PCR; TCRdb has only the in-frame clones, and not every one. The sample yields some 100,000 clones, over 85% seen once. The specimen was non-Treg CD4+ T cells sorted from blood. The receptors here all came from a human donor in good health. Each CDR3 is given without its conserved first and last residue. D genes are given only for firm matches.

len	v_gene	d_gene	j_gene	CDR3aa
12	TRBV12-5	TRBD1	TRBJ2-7	ASGRGQGAYEQY
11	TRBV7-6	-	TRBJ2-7	ASSLGGRMGQY
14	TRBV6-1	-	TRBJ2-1	ASSDDVMSSYNEQF
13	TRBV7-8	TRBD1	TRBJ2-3	ASSLGTGATDTQY
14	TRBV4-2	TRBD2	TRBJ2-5	ASSPGASGGPETQY
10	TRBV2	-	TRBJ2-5	ASSADGQTQY
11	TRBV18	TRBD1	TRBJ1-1	ASSPGTVTEAF
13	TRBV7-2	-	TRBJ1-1	ASSLGFGPGFEAF
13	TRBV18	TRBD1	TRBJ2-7	ASSPVGQGVHEQY
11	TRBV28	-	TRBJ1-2	ASSFLRSYGYT
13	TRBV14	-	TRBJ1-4	ASSQGLTTNEKLF
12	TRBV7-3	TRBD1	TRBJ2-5	ASSPQGGQETQY
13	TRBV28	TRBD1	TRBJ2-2	ASSPRTGETGELF
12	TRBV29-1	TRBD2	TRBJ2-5	SVNSAGVMETQY
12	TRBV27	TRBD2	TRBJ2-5	ASSLRRSSGTQY
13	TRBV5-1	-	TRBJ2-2	ASAPGPSGTGELF
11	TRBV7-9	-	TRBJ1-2	ASSFGGGYGYT
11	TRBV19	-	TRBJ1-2	ASSAPGSGGYT
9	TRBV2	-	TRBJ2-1	ARGPFSEQF
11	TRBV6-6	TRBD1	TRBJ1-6	ASRDRAGSPLH
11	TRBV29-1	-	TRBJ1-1	SLSGRMNTEAF
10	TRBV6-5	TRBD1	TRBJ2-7	ASSSTGDEQY
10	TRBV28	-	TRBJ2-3	ASSLGPSPQY
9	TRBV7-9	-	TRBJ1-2	ASSAMGGYT